Detailed here is one T cell receptor (beta chain). Its antigen is unidentified. These data come from a study of T cell responses to AZD1222 COVID-19 vaccine. Regarding the study as a whole: Variant regions that are unmutated are reportedly the target of nearly half of spike-specific TCRs. When two AZD1222 doses had been given, Spike-specific TCR breadth and depth rose.

Second-dose schedules of about 4 or about 12 weeks were combined. Using immunoSEQ multiplex PCR, the repertoire was profiled, and TCRdb retains in-frame clones only, with some absent. The data contain 150,000 to 200,000 clones, approximately 90% of them singletons. This receptor was taken from an adult who received the AZD1222 COVID-19 vaccine. Source: peripheral blood, taken 28 days after the second AZD1222 dose.

CDR3 residues: CASSGGGNTEAFF. As DNA, the CDR3 is TGTGCCAGCAGCGGCGGAGGGAACACTGAAGCTTTCTTT. The J gene is TRBJ1-1, the V gene TRBV9; unclear D gene. CDR1 is SGDLS, CDR2 YYNGEE, per germline. V shed 3 bases and J shed 1 base, with 7 bases lying between them. The CDR3 runs to 13 residues.